These 2 T cell receptor beta chains were sequenced from one sample in a study of T cells in Graves' hyperthyroidism and ophthalmopathy. The TCR beta CDR3 regions underwent amplification using RNA transcripts as the source. An initial round of RT-PCR targeting the TCR CDR3 relied on the HTBI primer set. TCRdb reprocessed the multiplex PCR reads with MiXCR, giving one entry per CDR3 protein. The table lists approximately 300,000 distinct CDR3 sequences, 15% to 20% of them singletons. Material for sequencing was blood. Every receptor here comes from a woman in her sixties with Graves' ophthalmopathy.

The chain couples TRBV12-3 or TRBV12-4 to TRBJ2-3; 7 bases are shared with TRBD2. V was clipped by 7 bases and J by 3 bases; unmatched bases: 4. The CDR3 contains 13 residues. The CDR3 DNA reads as TGTGCCAGCAAACCCGGGGGGACAGATACGCAGTATTTT. This encodes CASKPGGTDTQYF.

This clonotype was detected many times. The DNA for the CDR3 is TGTGCCAGCAGCGTGAGGGGGGCGACAGGGATTCCCTATGAAGCCTACGAGCAGTACTTC. It encodes CASSVRGATGIPYEAYEQYF. The gene calls are TRBV9 and TRBJ2-7; a weak D match, TRBD1 (7 bases). The CDR3 extends over 20 amino acids. V was clipped by 2 bases and J by 2 bases, with 29 bases between them. CDR1 and CDR2 (germline): SGDLS, YYNGEE.